This TCR beta chain was documented in a study of blood T cell repertoires in COVID-19. As for the study in general: From the United States, Italy and Spain came samples of acute and convalescent COVID-19.

In the original processing: How many nucleated cells were present was estimated from reference gene primer amplification. TCRdb's table, derived via immunoSEQ multiplex PCR, lists solely in-frame clones and lacks some. Clonal size and the V and J genes are those of that table, whereas D and trimming came from the DNA. The sample records about 15,000 clones, approximately 83% being singletons. Germline V gene sequence: CDR1 SGHTA, CDR2 FQGTGA. The CDR3 extends over 15 amino acids. The V and J ends lost 1 base and 4 bases, in that order; junction bases with no gene match: 4. This TCR was recovered from a man in his 70s in a cohort sampled during active COVID-19. The sample was peripheral blood. The rearrangement joins TRBV7-3 to TRBJ2-7, with TRBD2 matching over 10 bases. DNA of the CDR3: TGTGCCAGCAGCTTAAACCCTAGCGGGAGTTACGAGCAGTACTTC. Its translation: CASSLNPSGSYEQYF.